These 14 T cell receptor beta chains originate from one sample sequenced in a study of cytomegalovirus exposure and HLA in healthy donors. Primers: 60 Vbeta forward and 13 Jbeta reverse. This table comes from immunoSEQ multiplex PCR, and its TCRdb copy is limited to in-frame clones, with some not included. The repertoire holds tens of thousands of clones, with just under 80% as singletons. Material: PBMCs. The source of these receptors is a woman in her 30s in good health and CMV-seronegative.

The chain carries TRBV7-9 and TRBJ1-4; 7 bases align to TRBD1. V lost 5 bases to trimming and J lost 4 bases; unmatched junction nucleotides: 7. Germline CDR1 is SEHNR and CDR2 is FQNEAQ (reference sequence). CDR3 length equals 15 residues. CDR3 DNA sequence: TGTGCCAGCAGCCCCGGGGACAGCAATAATGAAAAACTGTTTTTT. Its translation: CASSPGDSNNEKLFF.

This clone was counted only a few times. This chain's CDR3 is CAWSGGGQGSSYEQYF. The DNA for the CDR3 is TGTGCCTGGAGTGGAGGGGGACAGGGCTCATCATACGAGCAGTACTTC. The V call is TRBV30, the J call TRBJ2-7, with 9 nucleotides matching TRBD1. V trimming: 1 base; J trimming: 4 bases; junction bases outside the gene matches: 11. CDR1 is GTSNPN and CDR2 is SVGIG in the germline V gene (reference sequence). This CDR3 comprises 16 residues.

This CDR3 is CASSLGTTPNEQYF. Here the CDR3 DNA reads TGTGCCAGCAGCTTAGGGACTACCCCCAACGAGCAGTACTTC. The chain has TRBV7-9 and TRBJ2-7; TRBD2 is a possible D gene (6 bases). Germline values: CDR1 SEHNR, CDR2 FQNEAQ (reference sequence). The V end lost 1 base, the J end lost 5 bases, and 12 bases lay between the germline ends. CDR3 length: 14 residues.

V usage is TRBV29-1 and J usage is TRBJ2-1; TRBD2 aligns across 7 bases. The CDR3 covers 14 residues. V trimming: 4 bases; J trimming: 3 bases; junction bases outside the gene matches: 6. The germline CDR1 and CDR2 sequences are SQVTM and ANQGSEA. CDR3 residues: CSVVLGGDYNEQFF. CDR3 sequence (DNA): TGCAGCGTTGTCTTGGGGGGGGACTACAATGAGCAGTTCTTC.

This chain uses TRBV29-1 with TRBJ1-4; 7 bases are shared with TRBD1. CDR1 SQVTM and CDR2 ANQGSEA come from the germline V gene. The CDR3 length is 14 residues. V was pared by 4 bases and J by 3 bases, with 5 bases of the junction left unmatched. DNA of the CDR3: TGCAGCGTTGCTTCGGGACAGTCTAATGAAAAACTGTTTTTT. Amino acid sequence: CSVASGQSNEKLFF.

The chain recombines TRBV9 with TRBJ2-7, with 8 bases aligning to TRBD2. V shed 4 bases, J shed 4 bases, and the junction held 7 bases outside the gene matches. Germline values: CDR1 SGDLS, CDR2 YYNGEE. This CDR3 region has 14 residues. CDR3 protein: CASSPAGGLYEQYF. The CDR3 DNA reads TGTGCCAGCAGCCCGGCGGGAGGCTTGTACGAGCAGTACTTC.

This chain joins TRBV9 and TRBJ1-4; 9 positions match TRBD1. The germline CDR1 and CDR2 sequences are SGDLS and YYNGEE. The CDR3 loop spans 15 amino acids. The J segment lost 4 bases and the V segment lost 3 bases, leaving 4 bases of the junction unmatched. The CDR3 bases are TGTGCCAGCAGCGGGGGACAGGGAAGTAATGAAAAACTGTTTTTT. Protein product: CASSGGQGSNEKLFF.

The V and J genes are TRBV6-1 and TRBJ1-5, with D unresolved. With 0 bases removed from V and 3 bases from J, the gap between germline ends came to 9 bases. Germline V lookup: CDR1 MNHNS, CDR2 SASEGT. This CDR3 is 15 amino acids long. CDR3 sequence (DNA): TGTGCCAGCAGTGAAGCAGGGAGGGTCAATCAGCCCCAGCATTTT. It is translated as CASSEAGRVNQPQHF.

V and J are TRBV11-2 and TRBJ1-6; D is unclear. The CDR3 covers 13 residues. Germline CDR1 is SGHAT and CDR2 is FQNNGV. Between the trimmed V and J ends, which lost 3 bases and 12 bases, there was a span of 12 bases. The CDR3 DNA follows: TGTGCCAGCAGCTTGCAGGAAGGAATACCCCTCCACTTT. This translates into CASSLQEGIPLHF.

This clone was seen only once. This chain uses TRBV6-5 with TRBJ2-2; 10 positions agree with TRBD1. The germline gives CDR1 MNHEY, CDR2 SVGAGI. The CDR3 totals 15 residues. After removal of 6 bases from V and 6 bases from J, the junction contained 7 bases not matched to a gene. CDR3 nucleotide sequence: TGTGCCAGCAGCCTCGACAGGGGGCAGGCCGGGGAGCTGTTTTTT. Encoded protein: CASSLDRGQAGELFF.

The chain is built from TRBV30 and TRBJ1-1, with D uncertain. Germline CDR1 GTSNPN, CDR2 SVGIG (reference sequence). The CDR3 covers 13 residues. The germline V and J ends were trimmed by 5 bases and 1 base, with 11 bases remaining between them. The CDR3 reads CAWGREGNTEAFF. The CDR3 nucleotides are TGTGCCTGGGGACGGGAGGGGAACACTGAAGCTTTCTTT.

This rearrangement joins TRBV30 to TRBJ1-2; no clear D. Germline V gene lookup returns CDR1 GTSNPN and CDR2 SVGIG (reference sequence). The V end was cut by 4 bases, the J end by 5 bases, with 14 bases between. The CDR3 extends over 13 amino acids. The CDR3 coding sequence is TGTGCCTGGACCCTCGGACTGGGGTATGGCTACACCTTC. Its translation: CAWTLGLGYGYTF.

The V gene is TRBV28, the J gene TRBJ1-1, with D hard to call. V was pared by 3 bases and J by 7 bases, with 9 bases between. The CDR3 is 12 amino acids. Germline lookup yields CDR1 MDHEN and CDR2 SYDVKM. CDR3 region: CASSLLGGEAFF. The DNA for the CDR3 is TGTGCCAGCAGTTTGCTGGGAGGTGAAGCTTTCTTT.

This CDR3 reads CASSYSHLNTEAFF. The CDR3 coding sequence is TGTGCCAGCAGTTACTCACACCTGAACACTGAAGCTTTCTTT. V and J are TRBV6-5 and TRBJ1-1, with D hard to call. Trimming removed 0 bases at V and 0 bases at J, with 5 bases between. The CDR3 totals 14 residues. Per germline, CDR1 MNHEY and CDR2 SVGAGI.